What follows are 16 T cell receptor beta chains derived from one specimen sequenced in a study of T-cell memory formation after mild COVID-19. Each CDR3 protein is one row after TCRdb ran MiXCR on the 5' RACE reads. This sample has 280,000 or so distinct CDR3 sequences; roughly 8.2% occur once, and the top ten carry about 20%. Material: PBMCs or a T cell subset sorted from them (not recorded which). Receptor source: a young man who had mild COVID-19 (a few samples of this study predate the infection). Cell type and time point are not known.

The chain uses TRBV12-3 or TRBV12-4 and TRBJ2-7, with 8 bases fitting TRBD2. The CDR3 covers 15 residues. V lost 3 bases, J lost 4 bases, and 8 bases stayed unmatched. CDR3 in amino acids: CASSLLCGGFYEQYV. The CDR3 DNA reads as TGTGCCAGCAGTTTGCTATGCGGGGGGTTTTACGAGCAGTACGTC.

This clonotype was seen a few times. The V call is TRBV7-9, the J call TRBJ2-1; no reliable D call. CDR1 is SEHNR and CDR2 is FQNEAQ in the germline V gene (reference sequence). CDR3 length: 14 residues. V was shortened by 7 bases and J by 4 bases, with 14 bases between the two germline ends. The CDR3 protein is CASTALSSYNEQFF. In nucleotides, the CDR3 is TGTGCCAGCACCGCCCTGAGCAGTTACAATGAGCAGTTCTTC. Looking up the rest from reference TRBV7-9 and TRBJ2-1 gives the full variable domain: DTGVSQNPRHKITKRGQNVTFRCDPISEHNRLYWYRQTLGQGPEFLTYFQNEAQLEKSRLLSDRFSAERPKGSFSTLEIQRTEQGDSAMYLCASTALSSYNEQFFGPGTRLTVL.

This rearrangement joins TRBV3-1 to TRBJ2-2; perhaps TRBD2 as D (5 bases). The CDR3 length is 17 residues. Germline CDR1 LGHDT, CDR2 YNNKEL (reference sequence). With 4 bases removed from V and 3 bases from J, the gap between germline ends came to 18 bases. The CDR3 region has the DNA TGTGCCAGCAGCCCCCCCGGAGGTCAAACATACACCGGGGAGCTGTTTTTT. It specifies CASSPPGGQTYTGELFF.

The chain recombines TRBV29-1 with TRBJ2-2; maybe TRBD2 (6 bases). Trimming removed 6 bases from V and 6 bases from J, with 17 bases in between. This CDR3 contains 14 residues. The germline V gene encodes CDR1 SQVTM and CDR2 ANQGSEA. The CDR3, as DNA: TGCAGCGTGGGGGGAGCTTTCTATCCCGGGGAGCTGTTTTTT. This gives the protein CSVGGAFYPGELFF.

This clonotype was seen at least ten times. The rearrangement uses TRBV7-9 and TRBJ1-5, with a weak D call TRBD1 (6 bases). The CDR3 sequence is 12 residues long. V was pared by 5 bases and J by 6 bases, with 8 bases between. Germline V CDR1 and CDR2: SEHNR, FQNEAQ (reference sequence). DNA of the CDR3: TGTGCCAGCAGCAGGGGGATTCAGCCCCAGCATTTT. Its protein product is CASSRGIQPQHF.

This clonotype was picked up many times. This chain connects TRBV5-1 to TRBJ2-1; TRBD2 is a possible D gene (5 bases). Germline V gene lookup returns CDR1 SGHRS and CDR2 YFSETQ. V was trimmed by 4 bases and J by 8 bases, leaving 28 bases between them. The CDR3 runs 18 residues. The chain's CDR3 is CASSRKLESTMGSDEQFF. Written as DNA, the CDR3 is TGCGCCAGCAGCCGGAAACTAGAATCTACAATGGGCTCGGATGAGCAGTTCTTC.

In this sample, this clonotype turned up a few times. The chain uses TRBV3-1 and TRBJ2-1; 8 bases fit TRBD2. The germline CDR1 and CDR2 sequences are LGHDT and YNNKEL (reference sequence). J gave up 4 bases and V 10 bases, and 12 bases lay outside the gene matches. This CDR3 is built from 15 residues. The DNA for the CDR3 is TGTGCCACCTCGCGTATTAGCGGGGAATACAATGAGCAGTTCTTC. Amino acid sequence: CATSRISGEYNEQFF.

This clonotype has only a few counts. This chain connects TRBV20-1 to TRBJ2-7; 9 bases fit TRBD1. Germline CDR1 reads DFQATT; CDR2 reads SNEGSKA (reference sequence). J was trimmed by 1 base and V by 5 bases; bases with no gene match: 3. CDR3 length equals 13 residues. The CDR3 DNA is TGCAGTGCTTCGGACAGGGGTTCCTACGAGCAGTACGTC. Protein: CSASDRGSYEQYV.

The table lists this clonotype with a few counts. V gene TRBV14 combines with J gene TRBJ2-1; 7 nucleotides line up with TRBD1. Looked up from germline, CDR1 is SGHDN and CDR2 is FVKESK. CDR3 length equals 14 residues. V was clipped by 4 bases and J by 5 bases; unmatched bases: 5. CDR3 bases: TGTGCCAGCAGCCTACAGGGGCCGCACAATGAGCAGTTCTTC. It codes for CASSLQGPHNEQFF.

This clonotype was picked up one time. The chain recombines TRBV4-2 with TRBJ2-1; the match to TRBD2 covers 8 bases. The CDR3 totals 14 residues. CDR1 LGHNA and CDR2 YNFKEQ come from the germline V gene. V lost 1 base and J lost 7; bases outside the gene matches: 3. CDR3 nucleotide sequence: TGTGCCAGCAGCCAAGCTCGGGGGGGGAATGAGCAGTTCTTC. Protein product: CASSQARGGNEQFF.

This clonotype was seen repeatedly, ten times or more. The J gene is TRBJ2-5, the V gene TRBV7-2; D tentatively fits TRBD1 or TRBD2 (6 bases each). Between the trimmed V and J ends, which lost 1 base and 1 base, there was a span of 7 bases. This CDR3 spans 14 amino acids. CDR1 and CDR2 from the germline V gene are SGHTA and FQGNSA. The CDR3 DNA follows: TGTGCCAGCAGCTTAGAGGGGGGCCAAGAGACCCAGTACTTC. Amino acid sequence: CASSLEGGQETQYF.

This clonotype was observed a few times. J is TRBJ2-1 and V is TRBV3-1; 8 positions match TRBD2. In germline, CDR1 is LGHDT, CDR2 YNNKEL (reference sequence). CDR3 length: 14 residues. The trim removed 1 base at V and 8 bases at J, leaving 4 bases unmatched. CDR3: CASSQAGGVHEQFF. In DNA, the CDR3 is TGTGCCAGCAGCCAAGCGGGGGGGGTCCATGAGCAGTTCTTC.

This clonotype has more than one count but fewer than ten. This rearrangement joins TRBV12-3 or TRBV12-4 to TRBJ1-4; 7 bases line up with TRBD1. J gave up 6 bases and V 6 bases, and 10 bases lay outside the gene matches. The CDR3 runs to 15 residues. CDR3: CASRYAGTVHEKLFF. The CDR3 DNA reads TGTGCCAGCAGGTACGCCGGGACAGTCCATGAAAAACTGTTTTTT.

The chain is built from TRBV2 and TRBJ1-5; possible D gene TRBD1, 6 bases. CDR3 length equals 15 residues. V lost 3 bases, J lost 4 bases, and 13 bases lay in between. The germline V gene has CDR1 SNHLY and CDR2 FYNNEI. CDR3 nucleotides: TGTGCCAGCAGTGAGGGTAGGGGGTATAATCAGCCCCAGCATTTT. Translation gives CASSEGRGYNQPQHF.

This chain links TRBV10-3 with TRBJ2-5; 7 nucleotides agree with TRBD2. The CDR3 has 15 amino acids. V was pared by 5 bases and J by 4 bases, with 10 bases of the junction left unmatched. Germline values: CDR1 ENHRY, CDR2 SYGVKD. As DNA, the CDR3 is TGTGCCATCAGTTTGCGGGGGAGTATACCAGAGACCCAGTACTTC. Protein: CAISLRGSIPETQYF.

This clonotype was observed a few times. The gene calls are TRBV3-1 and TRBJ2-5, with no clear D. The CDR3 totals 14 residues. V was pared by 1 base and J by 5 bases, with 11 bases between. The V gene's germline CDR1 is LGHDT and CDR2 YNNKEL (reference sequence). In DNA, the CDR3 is TGTGCCAGCAGCCAAGTCTGGGGTGGCGAGACCCAGTACTTC. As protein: CASSQVWGGETQYF.